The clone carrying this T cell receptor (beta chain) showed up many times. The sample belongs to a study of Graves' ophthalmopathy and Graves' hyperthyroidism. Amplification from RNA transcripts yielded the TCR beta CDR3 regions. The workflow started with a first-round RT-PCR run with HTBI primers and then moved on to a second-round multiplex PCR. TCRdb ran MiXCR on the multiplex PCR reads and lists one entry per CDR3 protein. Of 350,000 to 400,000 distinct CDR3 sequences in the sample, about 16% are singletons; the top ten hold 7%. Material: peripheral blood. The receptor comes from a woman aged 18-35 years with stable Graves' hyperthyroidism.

The CDR3 is CASSLYRGSRTEAFF. The CDR3 nucleotides are TGTGCCAGCAGTTTATATCGGGGCTCTCGCACTGAAGCTTTCTTT. The rearrangement links TRBV27 to TRBJ1-1; a weak D match, TRBD1 (5 bases). Trimming left V 1 base short and J 4 bases short, with 13 bases between. CDR3 size: 15 residues. Germline CDR1 reads MNHEY; CDR2 reads SMNVEV (reference sequence).